This TCR beta chain was recovered during a study of blood T cell repertoires in COVID-19. The CDR3 length is 18 residues. Trimming removed 9 bases from V and 5 bases from J; junction bases left unmatched: 19. Germline V gene lookup returns CDR1 LNHDA and CDR2 SQIVND (reference sequence). As handled by the study authors: Reference gene primer amplification yielded estimated nucleated cell counts. Assay: immunoSEQ multiplex PCR; the TCRdb copy retains only in-frame clones and omits some. That table furnishes V, J and clone size, whereas the DNA furnished D and trimming. The data hold about 140,000 clones, with roughly four fifths observed a single time.

This rearrangement joins TRBV19 to TRBJ2-2, with 9 bases matching TRBD1. The TCR sequence derives from an elderly woman with active or convalescent COVID-19. The source material was peripheral blood. The DNA of the CDR3 is TGTGCCAGCAAACTCCCGGGACAGGGAATCCCGCAAACCGGGGAGCTGTTTTTT. It is translated as CASKLPGQGIPQTGELFF.